The 4 T cell receptor beta chains reported below all come from one sample, sequenced in a study of blood T cell repertoires in COVID-19. This table comes from immunoSEQ multiplex PCR, and its TCRdb copy is limited to in-frame clones, with some not included. This sample has a few hundred thousand clones, with around four fifths found just once. Sequencing was done on a sample of PBMCs or T cells enriched from blood (not recorded which). The receptors were sampled from a man aged 25 to 40 with acute COVID-19.

In regard to this clone: This CDR3 is also generated by other DNA sequences in the sample. This rearrangement joins TRBV7-8 to TRBJ1-4; 7 bases fit TRBD1. The germline gives CDR1 SGHVS, CDR2 FQNEAQ. There are 15 residues in the CDR3. The junction had 7 bases not matched to a gene; V was cut back by 5 bases and J by 4 bases. CDR3 in amino acids: CASSPRTGGNEKLFF. The CDR3 DNA reads TGTGCCAGCAGCCCCAGGACAGGCGGTAATGAAAAACTGTTTTTT.

The chain carries TRBV24-1 and TRBJ1-4; 7 bases map to TRBD1. The length of the CDR3 is 12 residues. Germline V gene sequence: CDR1 KGHDR, CDR2 SFDVKD. V was pared by 9 bases and J by 4 bases, with 1 base of the junction left unmatched. The CDR3 loop is CATGTDNEKLFF. The DNA for the CDR3 is TGTGCCACCGGGACAGATAATGAAAAACTGTTTTTT.

The J gene is TRBJ2-2, the V gene TRBV11-2; D is unresolved. Trimming took off 2 bases at V and 6 bases at J, with 4 bases between the two ends. Germline assignment: CDR1 SGHAT and CDR2 FQNNGV. The CDR3 loop spans 12 amino acids. This CDR3 is CASSLSAGELFF. In DNA, the CDR3 is TGTGCCAGCAGCTTATCAGCCGGGGAGCTGTTTTTT.

The table lists this clone with a few counts. The chain combines TRBV7-9 with TRBJ1-4, with a possible D match to TRBD1 (6 bases). The V and J ends lost 5 bases and 5 bases respectively, with 9 bases between them. The CDR3 runs to 13 residues. The germline V gene has CDR1 SEHNR and CDR2 FQNEAQ (reference sequence). The CDR3 loop reads CASSRDTNEKLFF. In DNA form, the CDR3 reads TGTGCCAGCAGCCGGGACACAAATGAAAAACTGTTTTTT.